This entry lists 9 T cell receptor beta chains sequenced from one sample in a study of neurological immune-mediated disorders. One entry per CDR3 protein, called by TCRdb with MiXCR from the 5' RACE reads. The sample lists approximately 80,000 distinct CDR3 sequences; around 4.5% were seen once. Specified time point: longitudinal time-point 3. The sample consisted of PBMCs. These receptor sequences come from a woman aged 55-70 years with multiple sclerosis.

This clonotype appeared many times. V and J are TRBV7-8 and TRBJ1-6; TRBD1 aligns across 8 bases. The CDR3 is 14 residues long. Germline V gives CDR1 SGHVS, CDR2 FQNEAQ. The V gene end was trimmed by 8 bases and the J gene end by 6 bases; junction bases not matched to a gene: 6. In DNA, the CDR3 is TGTGCCAGCGCGACGGACAGGGTTAATTCACCCCTCCACTTT. It is translated as CASATDRVNSPLHF.

Many counts were recorded for this clonotype. This sequence joins TRBV7-2 and TRBJ2-5; 9 bases fit TRBD2. Germline CDR1 and CDR2: SGHTA and FQGNSA. The CDR3 spans 16 residues. The junction had 8 bases not matched to a gene; V was cut back by 5 bases and J by 1 base. DNA of the CDR3: TGTGCCAGCAGCCAGAAACCGGGACTAGCCCAAGAGACCCAGTACTTC. Its translation: CASSQKPGLAQETQYF. The whole variable domain, remainder taken from reference TRBV7-2 and TRBJ2-5, is GAGVSQSPSNKVTEKGKDVELRCDPISGHTALYWYRQSLGQGLEFLIYFQGNSAPDKSGLPSDRFSAERTGGSVSTLTIQRTQQEDSAVYLCASSQKPGLAQETQYFGPGTRLLVL.

This clonotype was found many times. This chain links TRBV12-3 or TRBV12-4 with TRBJ1-1; D not certain. The V and J ends lost 7 bases and 11 bases respectively, with 20 bases between them. The CDR3 is 13 amino acids. CDR3 bases: TGTGCCAGCACCTACTTACCCCCGTTTAGTGCTTTCTTT. This encodes CASTYLPPFSAFF.

This clonotype showed up many times. This sequence joins TRBV5-1 and TRBJ2-7; 9 bases align to TRBD1. In germline, CDR1 is SGHRS, CDR2 YFSETQ. The CDR3 sequence is 15 residues long. With V trimmed by 4 bases and J by 5 bases, 10 bases remained unmatched. CDR3 in DNA: TGCGCCAGCAGCGGCGGACAGGGGATTTTGGACGAGCAGTACTTC. As protein: CASSGGQGILDEQYF.

This clonotype came up many times. The rearrangement links TRBV7-2 to TRBJ1-1; unclear D gene. This CDR3 contains 12 residues. V was shortened by 6 bases and J by 0 bases, with 5 bases between the two germline ends. Germline-derived CDR1 and CDR2 are SGHTA and FQGNSA. CDR3 coding DNA: TGTGCCAGCAGGTATTTGAACACTGAAGCTTTCTTT. It specifies CASRYLNTEAFF.

This clonotype was counted many times. The chain links TRBV9 to TRBJ2-2; D is uncertain. Germline assignment: CDR1 SGDLS and CDR2 YYNGEE. V dropped 0 bases and J dropped 0 bases, with 6 bases sitting between them. This CDR3 is 15 amino acids long. The CDR3: CASSVDQANTGELFF. In DNA, the CDR3 is TGTGCCAGCAGCGTAGATCAGGCGAACACCGGGGAGCTGTTTTTT.

Ten or more counts support this clonotype. The chain recombines TRBV7-6 with TRBJ2-1, with TRBD1 matching over 7 bases. Germline V gene sequence: CDR1 SGHVS, CDR2 FNYEAQ. CDR3 size: 15 residues. V lost 1 base and J lost 6; bases outside the gene matches: 6. CDR3 loop: CASSLGPYRGNEQFF. The CDR3 DNA sequence: TGTGCCAGCAGCTTAGGACCTTACAGGGGCAATGAGCAGTTCTTC.

This clonotype was counted at least ten times. The CDR3 loop reads CASSPQATNEKLFF. The CDR3 DNA sequence: TGTGCCAGCTCACCACAGGCAACTAATGAAAAACTGTTTTTT. The V call is TRBV18, the J call TRBJ1-4; D unresolved. Germline V gene data show CDR1 as KGHSH and CDR2 as LQKENI. Trimming left V 1 base short and J 0 bases short, with 3 bases between. The CDR3 sequence is 14 residues long.

This chain connects TRBV27 to TRBJ2-1, with 8 positions matching TRBD2. Germline loops: CDR1 MNHEY, CDR2 SMNVEV (reference sequence). The CDR3 has 14 residues. With 5 bases clipped from V and 2 bases from J, the junction kept 2 bases outside the gene matches. This CDR3 is CASSPGLAYNEQFF. The CDR3 bases are TGTGCCAGCAGTCCGGGACTAGCCTACAATGAGCAGTTCTTC.